Listed below are T cell receptor beta chains from one sample, sequenced in a study of cytomegalovirus exposure and HLA in healthy donors. Clones were sequenced by immunoSEQ multiplex PCR, and TCRdb holds only the in-frame ones, with some missing. Here the sample spans 240,000 or so clones, approximately 86% being singletons. Input material: PBMCs. These receptors originate from a woman aged 30 to 39 in good health and CMV-seropositive. CDR3s leave out the opening cysteine and the closing phenylalanine or tryptophan. A D gene is named only where the DNA matches it firmly.

V,D,J,CDR3
TRBV6-5,.,TRBJ1-5,ASSYGPYNQPQH
TRBV11-2,.,TRBJ1-4,ASSSQGTSEKLF
TRBV4-1,TRBD2,TRBJ2-7,ASSRTMGLAGVSYEQY
TRBV29-1,.,TRBJ2-7,SVEDPASYEQY
TRBV7-2,.,TRBJ2-1,ASSLLAARSYNEQF
TRBV4-1,.,TRBJ1-2,ASSQAAWGNGYT
TRBV7-2,.,TRBJ2-7,ASSLGTNSLVREQY
TRBV4-2,.,TRBJ1-1,ASSQEEQATNTEAF
TRBV18,TRBD1,TRBJ2-1,ASSPQGQISEQF
TRBV11-1,.,TRBJ1-2,ASSLGGDVYT
TRBV30,.,TRBJ1-1,AWSSWLNTEAF
TRBV5-5,TRBD1,TRBJ1-5,ASSPTSGGGQPQH
TRBV2,.,TRBJ1-3,ASRDGQTPGNTIY
TRBV5-1,.,TRBJ1-2,ASSDGAGAFGYT
TRBV19,.,TRBJ1-2,ASSIDLSAGQIYGYT
TRBV7-2,.,TRBJ2-3,ASSSGHSTDTQY
TRBV25-1,TRBD2,TRBJ2-1,ASSVGPAGEGEQF
TRBV15,.,TRBJ2-3,ATSRRPVEGGARTDTQY
TRBV27,TRBD2,TRBJ2-5,ASSIRWGGETQY
TRBV14,.,TRBJ2-3,ASSLLDISSTDTQY
TRBV28,.,TRBJ1-4,ASSLGVGGGEKLF
TRBV27,.,TRBJ1-2,ASILQGSGGYT
TRBV19,.,TRBJ2-2,ASSIIRGILVGELF
TRBV10-1,TRBD1,TRBJ1-1,ASSHGTAEAF